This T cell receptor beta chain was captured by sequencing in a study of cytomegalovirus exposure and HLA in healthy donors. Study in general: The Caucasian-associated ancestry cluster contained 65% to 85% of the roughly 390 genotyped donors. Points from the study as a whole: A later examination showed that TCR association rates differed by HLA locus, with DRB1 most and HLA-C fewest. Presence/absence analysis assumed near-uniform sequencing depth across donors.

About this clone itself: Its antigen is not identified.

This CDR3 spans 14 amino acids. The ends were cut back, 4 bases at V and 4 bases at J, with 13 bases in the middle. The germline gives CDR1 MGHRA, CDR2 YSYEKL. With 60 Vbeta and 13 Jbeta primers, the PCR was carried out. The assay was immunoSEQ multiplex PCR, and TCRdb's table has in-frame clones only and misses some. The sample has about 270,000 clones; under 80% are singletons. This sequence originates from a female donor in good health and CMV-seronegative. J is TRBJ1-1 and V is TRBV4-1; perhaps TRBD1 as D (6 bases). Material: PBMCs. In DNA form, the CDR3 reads TGCGCCAGCAGCCTCCAGGGGTTAGGCACTGAAGCTTTCTTT. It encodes CASSLQGLGTEAFF.